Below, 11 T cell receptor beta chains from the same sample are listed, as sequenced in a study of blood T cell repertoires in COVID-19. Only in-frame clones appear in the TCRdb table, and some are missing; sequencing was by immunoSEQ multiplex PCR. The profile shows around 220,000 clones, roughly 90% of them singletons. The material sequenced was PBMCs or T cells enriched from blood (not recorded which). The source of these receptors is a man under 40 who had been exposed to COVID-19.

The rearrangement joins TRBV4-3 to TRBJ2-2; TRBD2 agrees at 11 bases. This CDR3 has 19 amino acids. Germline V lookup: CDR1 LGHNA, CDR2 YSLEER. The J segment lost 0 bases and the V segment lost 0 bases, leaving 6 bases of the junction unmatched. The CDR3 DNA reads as TGCGCCAGCAGCCAAGATCTCCTAGCGGGGGGATCGAACACCGGGGAGCTGTTTTTT. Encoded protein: CASSQDLLAGGSNTGELFF.

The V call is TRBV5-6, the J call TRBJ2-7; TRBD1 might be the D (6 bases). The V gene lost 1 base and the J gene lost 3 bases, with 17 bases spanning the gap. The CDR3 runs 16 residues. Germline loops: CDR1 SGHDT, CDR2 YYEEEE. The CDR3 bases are TGTGCCAGCAGCTTGCAGTCTTGGACAGTAAACTACGAGCAGTACTTC. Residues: CASSLQSWTVNYEQYF.

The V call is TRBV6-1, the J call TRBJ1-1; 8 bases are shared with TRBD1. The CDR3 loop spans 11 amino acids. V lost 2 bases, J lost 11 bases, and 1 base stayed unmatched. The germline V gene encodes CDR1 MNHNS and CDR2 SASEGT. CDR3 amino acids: CASSEHRGAFF. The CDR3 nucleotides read TGTGCCAGCAGTGAACACAGGGGGGCTTTCTTT.

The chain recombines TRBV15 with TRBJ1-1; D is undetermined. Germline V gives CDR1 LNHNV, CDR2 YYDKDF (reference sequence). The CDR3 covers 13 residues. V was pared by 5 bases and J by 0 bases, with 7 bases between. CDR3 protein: CATSRDMNTEAFF. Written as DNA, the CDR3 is TGTGCCACCAGCCGGGATATGAACACTGAAGCTTTCTTT.

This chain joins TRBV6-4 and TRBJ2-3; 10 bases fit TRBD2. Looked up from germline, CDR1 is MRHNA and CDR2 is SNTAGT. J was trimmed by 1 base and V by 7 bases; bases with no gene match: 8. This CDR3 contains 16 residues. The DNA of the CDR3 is TGTGCCAGCACCCCAATAGCGGGGGGCGGCACAGATACGCAGTATTTT. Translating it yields CASTPIAGGGTDTQYF.

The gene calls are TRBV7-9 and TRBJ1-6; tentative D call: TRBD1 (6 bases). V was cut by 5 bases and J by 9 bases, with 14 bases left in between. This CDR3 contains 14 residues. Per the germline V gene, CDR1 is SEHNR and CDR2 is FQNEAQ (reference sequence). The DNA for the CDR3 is TGTGCCAGCAGCCCTGGGGGGGGCCTTTCACCCCTCCACTTT. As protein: CASSPGGGLSPLHF.

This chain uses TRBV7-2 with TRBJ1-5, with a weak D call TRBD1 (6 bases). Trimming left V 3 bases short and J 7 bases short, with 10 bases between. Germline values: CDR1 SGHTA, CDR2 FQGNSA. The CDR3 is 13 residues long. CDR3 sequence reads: CASSLDSSQPQHF. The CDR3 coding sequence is TGTGCCAGCAGCTTGGACAGCTCCCAGCCCCAGCATTTT.

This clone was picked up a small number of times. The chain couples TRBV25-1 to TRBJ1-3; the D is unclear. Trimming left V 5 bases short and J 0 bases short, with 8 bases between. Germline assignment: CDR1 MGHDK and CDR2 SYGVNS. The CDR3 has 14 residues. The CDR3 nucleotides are TGTGCCAGCAGTCTAGTTGGCTCTGGAAACACCATATATTTT. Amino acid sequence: CASSLVGSGNTIYF. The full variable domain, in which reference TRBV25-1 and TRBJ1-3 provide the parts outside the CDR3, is EADIYQTPRYLVIGTGKKITLECSQTMGHDKMYWYQQDPGMELHLIHYSYGVNSTEKGDLSSESTVSRIRTEHFPLTLESARPSHTSQYLCASSLVGSGNTIYFGEGSWLTVV.

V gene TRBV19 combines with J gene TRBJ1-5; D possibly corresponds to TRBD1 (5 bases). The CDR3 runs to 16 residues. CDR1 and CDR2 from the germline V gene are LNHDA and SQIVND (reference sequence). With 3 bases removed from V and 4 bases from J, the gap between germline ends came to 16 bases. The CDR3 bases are TGTGCCAGTAGTATTAGGGCCAGGGAGGGTAATCAGCCCCAGCATTTT. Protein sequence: CASSIRAREGNQPQHF. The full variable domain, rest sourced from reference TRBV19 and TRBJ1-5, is DGGITQSPKYLFRKEGQNVTLSCEQNLNHDAMYWYRQDPGQGLRLIYYSQIVNDFQKGDIAEGYSVSREKKESFPLTVTSAQKNPTAFYLCASSIRAREGNQPQHFGDGTRLSIL.

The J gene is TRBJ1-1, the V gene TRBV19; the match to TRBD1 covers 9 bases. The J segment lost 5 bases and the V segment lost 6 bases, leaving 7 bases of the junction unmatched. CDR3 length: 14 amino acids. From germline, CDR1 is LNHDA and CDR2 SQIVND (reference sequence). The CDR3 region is CASSNTGGATEAFF. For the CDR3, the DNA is TGTGCCAGTAGCAATACAGGGGGCGCAACTGAAGCTTTCTTT. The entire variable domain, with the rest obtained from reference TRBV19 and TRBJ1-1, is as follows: DGGITQSPKYLFRKEGQNVTLSCEQNLNHDAMYWYRQDPGQGLRLIYYSQIVNDFQKGDIAEGYSVSREKKESFPLTVTSAQKNPTAFYLCASSNTGGATEAFFGQGTRLTVV.

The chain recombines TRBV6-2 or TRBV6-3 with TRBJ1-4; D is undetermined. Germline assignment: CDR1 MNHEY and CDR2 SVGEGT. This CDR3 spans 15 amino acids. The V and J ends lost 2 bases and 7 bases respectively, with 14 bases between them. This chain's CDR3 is CASSYPPGRVEKLFF. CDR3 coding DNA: TGTGCCAGCAGTTACCCCCCCGGGCGGGTTGAAAAACTGTTTTTT.